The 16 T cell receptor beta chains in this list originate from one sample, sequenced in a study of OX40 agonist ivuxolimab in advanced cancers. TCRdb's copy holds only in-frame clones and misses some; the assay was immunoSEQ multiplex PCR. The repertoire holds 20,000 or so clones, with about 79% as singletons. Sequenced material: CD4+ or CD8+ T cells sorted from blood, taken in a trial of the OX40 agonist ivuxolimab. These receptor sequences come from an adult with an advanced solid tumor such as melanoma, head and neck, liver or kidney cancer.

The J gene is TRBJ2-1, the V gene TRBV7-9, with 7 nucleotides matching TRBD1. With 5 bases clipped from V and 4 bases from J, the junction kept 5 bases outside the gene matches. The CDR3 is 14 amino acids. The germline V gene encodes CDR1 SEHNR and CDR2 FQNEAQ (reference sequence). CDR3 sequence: CASSGRDRYNEQFF. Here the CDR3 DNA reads TGTGCCAGCAGCGGCCGGGACAGATACAATGAGCAGTTCTTC.

In DNA, the CDR3 is TGTGCCAGCAGTTTAGTTACAGGACAAGAGACCCAGTACTTC. Protein sequence: CASSLVTGQETQYF. This chain links TRBV27 with TRBJ2-5, with D tentatively TRBD1 (5 bases). The V end lost 2 bases, the J end lost 2 bases, and 9 bases lay between the germline ends. The CDR3 extends over 14 amino acids. Germline V CDR1 and CDR2: MNHEY, SMNVEV (reference sequence).

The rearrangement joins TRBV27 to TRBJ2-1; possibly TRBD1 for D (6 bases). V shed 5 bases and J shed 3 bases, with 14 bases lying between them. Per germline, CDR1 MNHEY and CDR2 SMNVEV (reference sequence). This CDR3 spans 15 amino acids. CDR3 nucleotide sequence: TGTGCCAGCAGTCTAACCGGGACACACTACAATGAGCAGTTCTTC. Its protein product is CASSLTGTHYNEQFF.

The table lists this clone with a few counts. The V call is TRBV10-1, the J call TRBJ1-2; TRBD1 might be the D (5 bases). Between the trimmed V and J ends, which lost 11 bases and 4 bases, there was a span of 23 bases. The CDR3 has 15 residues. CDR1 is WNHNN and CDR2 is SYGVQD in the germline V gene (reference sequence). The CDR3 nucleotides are TGCGCCGCCGTGGGGCTAGCAGGCCTCCTCTATGGCTACACCTTC. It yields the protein CAAVGLAGLLYGYTF.

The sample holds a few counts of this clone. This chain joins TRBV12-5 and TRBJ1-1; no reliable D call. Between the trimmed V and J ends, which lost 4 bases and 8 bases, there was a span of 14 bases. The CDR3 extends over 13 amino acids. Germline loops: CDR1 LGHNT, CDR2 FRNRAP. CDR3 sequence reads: CASGYLSGPEAFF. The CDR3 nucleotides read TGTGCTAGTGGTTACCTTTCGGGTCCGGAAGCTTTCTTT.

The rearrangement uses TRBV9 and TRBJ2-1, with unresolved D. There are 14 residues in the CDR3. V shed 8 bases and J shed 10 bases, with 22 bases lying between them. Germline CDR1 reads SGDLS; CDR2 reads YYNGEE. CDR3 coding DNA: TGTGCCAGTGGCGACGGAAGCGCCCTTATGGAGCAGTTCTTC. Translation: CASGDGSALMEQFF.

CDR3 bases: TGTGCCAGCACTCTCTCCTGGGGGGGTACACTCTACACCTTC. Amino acid sequence: CASTLSWGGTLYTF. V and J are TRBV6-5 and TRBJ1-2; TRBD1 is a possible D gene (5 bases). Between the trimmed V and J ends, which lost 7 bases and 10 bases, there was a span of 22 bases. Germline V gene data show CDR1 as MNHEY and CDR2 as SVGAGI. The length of the CDR3 is 14 residues.

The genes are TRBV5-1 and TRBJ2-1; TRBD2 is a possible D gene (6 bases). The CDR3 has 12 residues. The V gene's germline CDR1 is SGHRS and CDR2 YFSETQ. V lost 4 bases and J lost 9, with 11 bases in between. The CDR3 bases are TGCGCCAGCAGCGGGAACGGGGGTGAGCAGTTCTTC. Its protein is CASSGNGGEQFF.

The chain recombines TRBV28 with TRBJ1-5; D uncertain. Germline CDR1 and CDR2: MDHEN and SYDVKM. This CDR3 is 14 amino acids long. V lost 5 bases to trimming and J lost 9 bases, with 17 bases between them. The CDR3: CASSQQGTMWPQHF. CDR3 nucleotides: TGTGCCAGCAGTCAACAAGGTACCATGTGGCCCCAGCATTTT.

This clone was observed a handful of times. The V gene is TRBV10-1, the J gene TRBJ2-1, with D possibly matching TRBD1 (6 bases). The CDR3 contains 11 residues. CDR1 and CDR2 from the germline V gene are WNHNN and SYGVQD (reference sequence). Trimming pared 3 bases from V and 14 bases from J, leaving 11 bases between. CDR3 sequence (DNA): TGCGCCAGCAGTGAAGGACAGTGGAAGTTCTTC. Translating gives CASSEGQWKFF.

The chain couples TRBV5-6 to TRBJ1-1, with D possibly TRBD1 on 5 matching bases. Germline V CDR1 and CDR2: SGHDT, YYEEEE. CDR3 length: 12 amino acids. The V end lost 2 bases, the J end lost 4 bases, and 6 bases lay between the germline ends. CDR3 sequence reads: CASSFGGTEAFF. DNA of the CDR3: TGTGCCAGCAGCTTTGGGGGCACTGAAGCTTTCTTT.

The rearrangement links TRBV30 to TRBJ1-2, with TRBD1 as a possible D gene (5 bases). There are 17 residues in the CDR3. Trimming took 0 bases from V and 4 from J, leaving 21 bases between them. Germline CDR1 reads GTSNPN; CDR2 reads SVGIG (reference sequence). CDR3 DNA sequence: TGTGCCTGGAGTGTACTAGGGAGAACAGGCGATATCTATGGCTACACCTTC. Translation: CAWSVLGRTGDIYGYTF.

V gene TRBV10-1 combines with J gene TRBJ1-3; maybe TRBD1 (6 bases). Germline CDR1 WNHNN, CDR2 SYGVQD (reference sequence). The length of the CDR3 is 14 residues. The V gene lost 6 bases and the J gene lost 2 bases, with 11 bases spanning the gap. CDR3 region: CASSRDIPGNTIYF. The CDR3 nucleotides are TGCGCCAGCAGCAGGGACATTCCTGGAAACACCATATATTTT.

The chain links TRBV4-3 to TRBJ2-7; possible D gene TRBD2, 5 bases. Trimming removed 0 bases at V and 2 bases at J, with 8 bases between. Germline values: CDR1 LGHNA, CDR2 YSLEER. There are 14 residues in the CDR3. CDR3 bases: TGCGCCAGCAGCCAAGAGCCGGGGACCTACGAGCAGTACTTC. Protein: CASSQEPGTYEQYF.

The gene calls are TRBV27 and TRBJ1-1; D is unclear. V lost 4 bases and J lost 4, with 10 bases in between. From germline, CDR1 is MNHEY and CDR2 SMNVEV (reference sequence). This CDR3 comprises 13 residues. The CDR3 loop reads CASSSGWGTEAFF. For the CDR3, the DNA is TGTGCCAGCAGTTCAGGATGGGGCACTGAAGCTTTCTTT.

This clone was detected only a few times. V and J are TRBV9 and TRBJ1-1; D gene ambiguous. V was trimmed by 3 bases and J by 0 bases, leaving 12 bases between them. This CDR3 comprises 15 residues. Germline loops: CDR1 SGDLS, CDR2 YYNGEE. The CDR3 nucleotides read TGTGCCAGCAGCGGGTATGAGGGAATGAACACTGAAGCTTTCTTT. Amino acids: CASSGYEGMNTEAFF.